This TCR beta chain was captured by sequencing in a study of response to subunit inactivated influenza vaccine. With respect to this clonotype: What it binds is unknown.

A single record per CDR3 protein comes from TCRdb applying MiXCR to the RT-PCR reads. The sample includes more than 700,000 distinct CDR3 sequences, 20% to 25% of them seen just once. Findings and caveats of the study: Each seasonal influenza vaccination recruits few new T cells, the authors suggested.

The CDR3 is made up of 13 amino acids. Germline V lookup: CDR1 LGHNA, CDR2 YNFKEQ. Trimming removed 2 bases at V and 10 bases at J, with 14 bases between. The chain is built from TRBV4-2 and TRBJ1-1; D remains unclear. The sequence derives from a man in his forties or fifties who received an inactivated influenza vaccine. The specimen was PBMCs from blood, collected about 5 days after vaccination. The CDR3, as DNA: TGTGCCAGCAGCCAACCGGACGGGGTGGCAGCTTTCTTT. Amino acids: CASSQPDGVAAFF.